This T cell receptor beta chain is from a study of blood T cell repertoires in COVID-19. TCRdb keeps only in-frame clones here, not all; method: immunoSEQ multiplex PCR. The sample lists around 420,000 clones, roughly 86% occurring once. The CDR3 covers 15 residues. V was clipped by 2 bases and J by 5 bases; unmatched bases: 6. In germline, CDR1 is SGHRS, CDR2 YFSETQ. Sequenced: PBMCs or T cells enriched from blood (not recorded which). The receptor's source is a woman in her 40s with acute COVID-19. The chain recombines TRBV5-1 with TRBJ2-2; 7 nucleotides agree with TRBD1. The CDR3 spells CASSFPTGDTGELFF. Here the CDR3 DNA reads TGCGCCAGCAGCTTTCCCACAGGGGATACCGGGGAGCTGTTTTTT.